Detailed here is one T cell receptor (beta chain). As yet, its antigen is unknown. CDR3 size: 18 residues. CDR1 and CDR2 (germline): SGDLS, YYNGEE. With 0 bases clipped from V and 5 bases from J, the junction kept 12 bases outside the gene matches. The sample is drawn from a study of response to subunit inactivated influenza vaccine. Findings of the study overall: With each seasonal influenza vaccination, the authors suggested, few new T cells are recruited.

One entry per CDR3 protein results from TCRdb running MiXCR on the RT-PCR reads. The repertoire includes about 700,000 distinct CDR3 sequences, 14% of them detected once, and approximately 7% sits in the top ten. The chain links TRBV9 to TRBJ2-7; 12 bases are a match to TRBD1. The receptor was isolated from a man aged 50 to 59 who received an inactivated influenza vaccine. The sample consisted of PBMCs from blood, taken less than 15 days before vaccination. The CDR3, as DNA: TGTGCCAGCAGCGTAGGTGTCGGAGGGACAGGGGGCGAGGACGAGCAGTACTTC. Residues: CASSVGVGGTGGEDEQYF.